A single sample is the source of the 10 T cell receptor beta chains below, sequenced in a study of technical replicates of blood from a handful of donors. TCRdb's copy holds only in-frame clones and misses some; the assay was immunoSEQ multiplex PCR. Of about 80,000 clones detected, 86% appear once; the ten largest clones hold approximately 5%. Sequencing input: PBMCs. The receptors derive from a human donor in good health. Some clones in this sample may be carry-over from other donors' samples.

The chain carries TRBV5-4 and TRBJ2-7; no reliable D call. The germline CDR1 and CDR2 sequences are SGHNT and YYREEE (reference sequence). There are 13 residues in the CDR3. The V end was cut by 2 bases, the J end by 0 bases, with 6 bases between. DNA for the CDR3: TGTGCCAGCAGCTTAGACAACTCCTACGAGCAGTACTTC. This sequence encodes CASSLDNSYEQYF. Variable domain in full (rest from reference TRBV5-4 and TRBJ2-7): ETGVTQSPTHLIKTRGQQVTLRCSSQSGHNTVSWYQQALGQGPQFIFQYYREEENGRGNFPPRFSGLQFPNYSSELNVNALELDDSALYLCASSLDNSYEQYFGPGTRLTVT.

The genes are TRBV5-6 and TRBJ2-7, with 11 bases that match TRBD2. Germline loops: CDR1 SGHDT, CDR2 YYEEEE. The V gene end was trimmed by 2 bases and the J gene end by 2 bases; junction bases not matched to a gene: 6. The CDR3 has 16 residues. The CDR3 coding sequence is TGTGCCAGCAGCTTCTTAGCGGGAGGGTCCCCCTACGAGCAGTACTTC. Amino acid sequence: CASSFLAGGSPYEQYF.

V usage is TRBV2 and J usage is TRBJ2-4, with 9 bases that match TRBD2. The CDR3 loop spans 13 amino acids. J gave up 15 bases and V 2 bases, and 8 bases lay outside the gene matches. Germline V gene data show CDR1 as SNHLY and CDR2 as FYNNEI. CDR3 residues: CASSENGGGARYF. In DNA form, the CDR3 reads TGTGCCAGCAGTGAAAACGGCGGGGGGGCCAGGTACTTC.

The chain links TRBV4-2 to TRBJ2-7; 10 nucleotides align to TRBD2. This CDR3 has 15 residues. V lost 0 bases and J lost 2; bases outside the gene matches: 1. Germline V CDR1 and CDR2: LGHNA, YNFKEQ. The CDR3 region is CASSQEAGGPYEQYF. The CDR3 DNA sequence: TGTGCCAGCAGCCAAGAAGCGGGAGGGCCCTACGAGCAGTACTTC.

A single count supports this clone. The genes are TRBV5-1 and TRBJ1-2; D perhaps matches TRBD1 (6 bases). Germline V CDR1 and CDR2: SGHRS, YFSETQ. V was clipped by 0 bases and J by 7 bases, with 10 bases between them. The CDR3 runs to 13 residues. This chain's CDR3 is CASSLGDKSGYTF. In DNA form, the CDR3 reads TGCGCCAGCAGCTTGGGGGACAAATCTGGCTACACCTTC.

This chain links TRBV4-2 with TRBJ2-7, with 7 bases aligning to TRBD1. This CDR3 has 16 residues. V lost 1 base, J lost 2 bases, and 8 bases stayed unmatched. Germline V gene lookup returns CDR1 LGHNA and CDR2 YNFKEQ. The CDR3 loop reads CASSQVSGTAPYEQYF. Written as DNA, the CDR3 is TGTGCCAGCAGCCAAGTCTCCGGGACAGCTCCCTACGAGCAGTACTTC.

The V and J genes are TRBV5-1 and TRBJ1-1; perhaps TRBD1 as D (6 bases). V was cut by 2 bases and J by 7 bases, with 12 bases left in between. Looked up from germline, CDR1 is SGHRS and CDR2 is YFSETQ. CDR3 length: 13 amino acids. This chain's CDR3 is CASSFSGVGEAFF. Written as DNA, the CDR3 is TGCGCCAGCAGCTTTTCAGGGGTGGGTGAAGCTTTCTTT.

As regards this clone: Compared with germline, one end of the junction differs, possibly owing to a read error. CDR3 bases: TGTGCCAGTAGTCAACCGGGACAGGGTGTTTCAACCTTT. Protein product: CASSQPGQGVSTF. The chain employs TRBV19 and TRBJ1-1; 9 bases line up with TRBD1. Germline-derived CDR1 and CDR2 are LNHDA and SQIVND (reference sequence). The CDR3 runs to 13 residues.

The chain joins TRBV9 to TRBJ1-1; D is unclear. The CDR3 is 13 residues long. Germline assignment: CDR1 SGDLS and CDR2 YYNGEE. V was pared by 7 bases and J by 3 bases, with 13 bases between. In DNA form, the CDR3 reads TGTGCCAGCTCCCCGCCCTACGACACTGAAGCTTTCTTT. It yields the protein CASSPPYDTEAFF.

The chain links TRBV4-1 to TRBJ2-1, with a weak D call TRBD2 (6 bases). The CDR3 totals 15 residues. In germline, CDR1 is MGHRA, CDR2 YSYEKL. Trimming left V 0 bases short and J 2 bases short, with 8 bases between. The CDR3 here is CASSQDTSPYNEQFF. The CDR3 region has the DNA TGCGCCAGCAGCCAAGATACTAGCCCCTACAATGAGCAGTTCTTC.